Listed here are 12 T cell receptor beta chains from one sample, sequenced in a study of blood T cell repertoires in COVID-19. The method was immunoSEQ multiplex PCR; TCRdb's version includes in-frame clones alone and lacks a portion of them. The data hold 310,000 or so clones, with around 88% observed a single time. Input material: PBMCs or T cells enriched from blood (not recorded which). Receptors originate from a woman in her thirties or forties who had recovered from COVID-19.

This clone showed up just once. This chain joins TRBV14 and TRBJ1-6; 7 nucleotides match TRBD1. The CDR3 spans 14 residues. V trimming: 2 bases; J trimming: 6 bases; junction bases outside the gene matches: 1. CDR1 SGHDN and CDR2 FVKESK come from the germline V gene. Here the CDR3 reads CASSQQGGNSPLHF. Written as DNA, the CDR3 is TGTGCCAGCAGCCAACAGGGGGGTAATTCACCCCTCCACTTT.

This chain connects TRBV2 to TRBJ2-5, with D possibly TRBD2 on 7 matching bases. Germline V lookup: CDR1 SNHLY, CDR2 FYNNEI. Trimming pared 6 bases from V and 3 bases from J, leaving 11 bases between. The CDR3 has 13 residues. This CDR3 is CASSRGGEETQYF. CDR3 bases: TGTGCCAGCAGCCGAGGGGGGGAAGAGACCCAGTACTTC.

Only a few counts were recorded for this clone. The chain is built from TRBV24-1 and TRBJ2-2; D call uncertain. CDR3 length: 16 residues. Germline V CDR1 and CDR2: KGHDR, SFDVKD. V was clipped by 1 base and J by 4 bases, with 12 bases between them. The CDR3 region has the DNA TGTGCCACCAGTGATTTAAGACCGACGGGCACCGGGGAGCTGTTTTTT. As protein: CATSDLRPTGTGELFF.

V and J are TRBV20-1 and TRBJ1-5; 10 bases are shared with TRBD1. Looked up from germline, CDR1 is DFQATT and CDR2 is SNEGSKA (reference sequence). V was clipped by 4 bases and J by 5 bases; unmatched bases: 8. This CDR3 is built from 15 residues. CDR3 coding DNA: TGCAGTGCTATTGAGGGACAGGGGCCCTATCAGCCCCAGCATTTT. Protein sequence: CSAIEGQGPYQPQHF.

This clone showed up just a few times. This chain uses TRBV4-3 with TRBJ2-7, with a possible D match to TRBD2 (6 bases). Germline-derived CDR1 and CDR2 are LGHNA and YSLEER. Trimming shortened V by 0 bases and J by 2 bases, and 17 bases separated the two germline ends. The CDR3 length is 17 residues. Here the CDR3 reads CASSQDVGAGLTYEQYF. As DNA, the CDR3 is TGCGCCAGCAGCCAAGATGTTGGGGCGGGACTCACCTACGAGCAGTACTTC.

The chain couples TRBV2 to TRBJ1-5; 7 bases are shared with TRBD1. Germline values: CDR1 SNHLY, CDR2 FYNNEI. This CDR3 comprises 16 residues. The V gene end was trimmed by 5 bases and the J gene end by 2 bases; junction bases not matched to a gene: 9. The CDR3 DNA reads as TGTGCCAGCAGTCTACAGGGGTTGGGCGGCAATCAGCCCCAGCATTTT. This encodes CASSLQGLGGNQPQHF.

The genes are TRBV25-1 and TRBJ2-5, with 8 bases identical to TRBD2. The CDR3 contains 15 residues. The V gene's germline CDR1 is MGHDK and CDR2 SYGVNS. Trimming at V came to 1 base and at J to 5 bases, leaving 6 bases not matched to a gene. Here the CDR3 reads CASSELAGGRETQYF. CDR3 nucleotides: TGTGCCAGCAGTGAATTGGCGGGGGGTCGGGAGACCCAGTACTTC.

The chain links TRBV18 to TRBJ2-7; 8 bases are a match to TRBD2. CDR1 and CDR2 (germline): KGHSH, LQKENI. Germline trimming cut 6 bases from V and 7 bases from J; bases unmatched to any gene: 17. The CDR3 covers 16 residues. CDR3 DNA: TGTGCCAGCTCGCCCTGGACAGCGGGAGATCAGAAGGAGCAGTACTTC. It specifies CASSPWTAGDQKEQYF.

The chain employs TRBV7-9 and TRBJ1-4; 10 positions match TRBD1. Trimming cost V 5 bases and J 11 bases; bases outside gene matches: 8. The germline CDR1 and CDR2 sequences are SEHNR and FQNEAQ (reference sequence). The CDR3 extends over 14 amino acids. The CDR3 protein is CASSQGTGDGKLFF. The CDR3 DNA reads TGTGCCAGCAGCCAGGGGACAGGGGATGGGAAACTGTTTTTT. Full variable domain (remainder filled in from reference TRBV7-9 and TRBJ1-4): DTGVSQNPRHKITKRGQNVTFRCDPISEHNRLYWYRQTLGQGPEFLTYFQNEAQLEKSRLLSDRFSAERPKGSFSTLEIQRTEQGDSAMYLCASSQGTGDGKLFFGSGTQLSVL.

The gene calls are TRBV4-3 and TRBJ1-2; TRBD1 agrees at 8 bases. The CDR3 contains 16 residues. V was pared by 0 bases and J by 2 bases, with 5 bases of the junction left unmatched. Germline V lookup: CDR1 LGHNA, CDR2 YSLEER. CDR3 residues: CASSQDLGTGNYGYTF. CDR3 DNA: TGCGCCAGCAGCCAAGATTTAGGGACAGGCAACTATGGCTACACCTTC.

The DNA of the CDR3 is TGCGCCAGCAGCTGGGGCCCCGACAATGAGCAGTTCTTC. Its protein product is CASSWGPDNEQFF. The chain carries TRBV5-1 and TRBJ2-1, with D tentatively TRBD1 (5 bases). Germline assignment: CDR1 SGHRS and CDR2 YFSETQ. V shed 3 bases and J shed 5 bases, with 9 bases lying between them. The CDR3 is 13 amino acids.

This chain uses TRBV18 with TRBJ1-6; D gene unclear. Germline V CDR1 and CDR2: KGHSH, LQKENI. This CDR3 has 13 residues. V dropped 3 bases and J dropped 8 bases, with 8 bases sitting between them. The CDR3 spells CASSPDQDSPLHF. CDR3 nucleotide sequence: TGTGCCAGCTCACCCGACCAGGATTCACCCCTCCACTTT.